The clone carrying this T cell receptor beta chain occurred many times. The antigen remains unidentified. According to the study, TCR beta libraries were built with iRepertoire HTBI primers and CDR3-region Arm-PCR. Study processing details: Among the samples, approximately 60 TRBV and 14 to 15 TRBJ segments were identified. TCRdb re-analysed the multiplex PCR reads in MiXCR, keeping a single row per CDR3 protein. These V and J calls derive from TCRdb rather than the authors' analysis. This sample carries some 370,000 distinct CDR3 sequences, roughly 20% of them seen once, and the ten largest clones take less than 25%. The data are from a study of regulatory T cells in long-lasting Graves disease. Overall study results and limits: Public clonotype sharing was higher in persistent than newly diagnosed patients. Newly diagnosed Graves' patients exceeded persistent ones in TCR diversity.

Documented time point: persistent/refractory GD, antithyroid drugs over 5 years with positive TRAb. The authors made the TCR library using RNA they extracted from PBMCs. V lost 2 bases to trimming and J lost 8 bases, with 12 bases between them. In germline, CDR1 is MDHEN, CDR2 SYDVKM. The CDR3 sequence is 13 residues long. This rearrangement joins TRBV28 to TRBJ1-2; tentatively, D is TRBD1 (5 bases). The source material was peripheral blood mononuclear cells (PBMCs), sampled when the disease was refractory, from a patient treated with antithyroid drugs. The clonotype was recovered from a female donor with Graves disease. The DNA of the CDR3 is TGTGCCAGCAGTTTACGAGGGGCGCGGGGCTACACCTTC. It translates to CASSLRGARGYTF.